Below are 8 T cell receptor beta chains sequenced from a single sample in a study of blood T cell repertoires in COVID-19. The repertoire was sequenced with immunoSEQ multiplex PCR; TCRdb's copy has only in-frame clones and lacks some. The table records some 290,000 clones, around nine tenths of them present only once. Sequences were obtained from peripheral blood. The receptors here all came from a woman younger than 45 with COVID-19, enrolled during active disease.

This clone came up once. The CDR3 is CASSLPGFEQFF. CDR3 DNA sequence: TGTGCCAGCAGTCTCCCCGGGTTTGAGCAGTTCTTC. The gene calls are TRBV28 and TRBJ2-1; D unclear. The CDR3 is made up of 12 amino acids. V was cut by 5 bases and J by 9 bases, with 11 bases left in between. The germline CDR1 and CDR2 sequences are MDHEN and SYDVKM.

This chain links TRBV12-3 or TRBV12-4 with TRBJ1-2; a weak D match, TRBD1 (6 bases). This CDR3 spans 13 amino acids. Trimming took 5 bases from V and 8 from J, leaving 15 bases between them. The CDR3 sequence is CASSPGGGKGYTF. CDR3 sequence (DNA): TGTGCCAGCAGTCCGGGGGGGGGCAAGGGCTACACCTTC.

The chain couples TRBV27 to TRBJ1-4; 9 positions match TRBD1. The CDR3 contains 15 residues. Germline loops: CDR1 MNHEY, CDR2 SMNVEV (reference sequence). Germline trimming cut 5 bases from V and 0 bases from J; bases unmatched to any gene: 1. In DNA form, the CDR3 reads TGTGCCAGCAGTGACAGGGGGGCAACTAATGAAAAACTGTTTTTT. Translating gives CASSDRGATNEKLFF. Filled out from reference TRBV27 and TRBJ1-4, the complete variable domain reads EAQVTQNPRYLITVTGKKLTVTCSQNMNHEYMSWYRQDPGLGLRQIYYSMNVEVTDKGDVPEGYKVSRKEKRNFPLILESPSPNQTSLYFCASSDRGATNEKLFFGSGTQLSVL.

V gene TRBV30 combines with J gene TRBJ1-5; D not resolved. Germline lookup yields CDR1 GTSNPN and CDR2 SVGIG (reference sequence). The CDR3 runs to 13 residues. Trimming took 4 bases from V and 6 from J, leaving 13 bases between them. The CDR3 sequence is CAWTTDLGQPQHF. Here the CDR3 DNA reads TGTGCCTGGACAACAGACCTCGGTCAGCCCCAGCATTTT.

This clone was observed a handful of times. The gene calls are TRBV5-4 and TRBJ2-3, with D perhaps given as TRBD1 or TRBD2 (5 bases each). Trimming removed 7 bases at V and 0 bases at J, with 18 bases between. This CDR3 is 16 amino acids long. Germline V gene data show CDR1 as SGHNT and CDR2 as YYREEE (reference sequence). DNA of the CDR3: TGTGCCAGCGGCGTGGGGCGGGCTCTTAGCACAGATACGCAGTATTTT. Its translation is CASGVGRALSTDTQYF.

The rearrangement uses TRBV27 and TRBJ1-3, with 8 nucleotides matching TRBD1. V lost 7 bases, J lost 1 base, and 9 bases stayed unmatched. The CDR3 covers 16 residues. CDR1 is MNHEY and CDR2 is SMNVEV in the germline V gene (reference sequence). CDR3 coding DNA: TGTGCCAGCACTCCGGGACAGGATGTTTCTGGAAACACCATATATTTT. Protein sequence: CASTPGQDVSGNTIYF.

The chain joins TRBV5-1 to TRBJ1-3; the match to TRBD1 covers 8 bases. V lost 4 bases and J lost 4; bases outside the gene matches: 10. CDR1 and CDR2 (germline): SGHRS, YFSETQ. The CDR3 runs to 16 residues. The CDR3 region is CASSPGQGNLGNTIYF. Here the CDR3 DNA reads TGCGCCAGCAGCCCCGGACAGGGAAACCTGGGAAACACCATATATTTT.

The genes are TRBV5-1 and TRBJ2-3; TRBD2 might be the D (5 bases). The V end was cut by 1 base, the J end by 0 bases, with 9 bases between. This CDR3 is built from 15 residues. Germline CDR1 reads SGHRS; CDR2 reads YFSETQ. The CDR3 DNA follows: TGCGCCAGCAGCTTGATCAGCGGAAGCACAGATACGCAGTATTTT. This gives the protein CASSLISGSTDTQYF.